What follows describes a single TCR beta chain. Per the original methods: Reference gene primer amplification yielded estimated nucleated cell counts. Libraries were prepared by immunoSEQ multiplex PCR; TCRdb keeps only in-frame clonotypes and omits some of them. V and J calls and clone size follow that table, whereas D and trimming were derived from the DNA. This table has about 70,000 clones, about four fifths appearing once. The CDR3 runs 14 residues. Per germline, CDR1 SGHAT and CDR2 FQNNGV. The J segment lost 4 bases and the V segment lost 2 bases, leaving 4 bases of the junction unmatched. The sample is drawn from a study of blood T cell repertoires in COVID-19.

The receptor was derived from a woman between 70 and 85 years old with acute or convalescent COVID-19. The material sequenced was peripheral blood. The chain has TRBV11-2 and TRBJ2-5, with TRBD2 matching over 7 bases. The CDR3: CASSLRAGVETQYF. DNA of the CDR3: TGTGCCAGCAGCTTAAGGGCGGGAGTAGAGACCCAGTACTTC.